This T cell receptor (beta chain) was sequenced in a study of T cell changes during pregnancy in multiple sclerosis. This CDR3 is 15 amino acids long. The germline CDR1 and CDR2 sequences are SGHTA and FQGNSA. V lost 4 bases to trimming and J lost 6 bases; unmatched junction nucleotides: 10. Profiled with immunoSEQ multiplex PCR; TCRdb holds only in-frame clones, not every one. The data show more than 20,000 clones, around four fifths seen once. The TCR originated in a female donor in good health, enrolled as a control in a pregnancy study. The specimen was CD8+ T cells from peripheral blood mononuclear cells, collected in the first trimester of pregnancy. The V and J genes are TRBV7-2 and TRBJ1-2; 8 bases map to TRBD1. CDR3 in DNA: TGTGCCAGCAGCTACCCCCCCGACAGGGGTAATGGCTACACCTTC. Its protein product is CASSYPPDRGNGYTF. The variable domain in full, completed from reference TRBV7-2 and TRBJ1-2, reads GAGVSQSPSNKVTEKGKDVELRCDPISGHTALYWYRQSLGQGLEFLIYFQGNSAPDKSGLPSDRFSAERTGGSVSTLTIQRTQQEDSAVYLCASSYPPDRGNGYTFGSGTRLTVV.